The source of this TCR beta chain is a study of T-cell reconstitution after alpha-beta-depleted transplantation in children. For TCRbeta, the library was prepared with unique molecular identifiers. TCRdb reanalysed the PCR reads using MiXCR and keeps one entry per CDR3 protein. The sample includes about 230,000 distinct CDR3 sequences, about 8.8% of them seen just once. This clonotype came up many times. J lost 2 bases, V lost 5 bases, and 11 bases had no gene match. CDR1 is SGHTA and CDR2 is FQGNSA in the germline V gene. The CDR3 covers 16 residues. Sequenced material: PBMCs from the stem cell graft donor, taken from the stem cell graft. The chain carries TRBV7-2 and TRBJ1-2, with 7 bases aligning to TRBD1. The TCR comes from a human donor who donated a stem cell graft to a child with SCID. CDR3 nucleotides: TGTGCCAGCAGCACCCCCCGACAGGGAATCAACTATGGCTACACCTTC. It encodes CASSTPRQGINYGYTF.